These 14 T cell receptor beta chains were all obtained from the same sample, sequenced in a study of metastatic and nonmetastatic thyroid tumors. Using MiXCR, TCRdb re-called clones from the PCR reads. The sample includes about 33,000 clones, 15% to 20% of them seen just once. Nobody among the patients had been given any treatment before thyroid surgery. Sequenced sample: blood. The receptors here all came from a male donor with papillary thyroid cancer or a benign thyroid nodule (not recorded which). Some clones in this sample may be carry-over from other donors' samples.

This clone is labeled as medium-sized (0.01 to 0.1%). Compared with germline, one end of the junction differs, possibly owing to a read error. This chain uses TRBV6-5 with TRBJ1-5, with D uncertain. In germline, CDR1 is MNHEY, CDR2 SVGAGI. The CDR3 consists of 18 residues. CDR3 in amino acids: CASRVGWAVRDSHQPQHF. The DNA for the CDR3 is TGTGCCAGCAGAGTCGGATGGGCAGTACGAGATAGCCATCAGCCCCAGCATTTT.

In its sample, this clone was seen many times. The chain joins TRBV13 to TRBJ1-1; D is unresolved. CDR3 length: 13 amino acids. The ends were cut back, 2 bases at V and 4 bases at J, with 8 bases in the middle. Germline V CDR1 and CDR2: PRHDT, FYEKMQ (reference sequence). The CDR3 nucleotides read TGTGCCAGCAGCTTATACGGAGGCACTGAAGCTTTCTTT. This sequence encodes CASSLYGGTEAFF.

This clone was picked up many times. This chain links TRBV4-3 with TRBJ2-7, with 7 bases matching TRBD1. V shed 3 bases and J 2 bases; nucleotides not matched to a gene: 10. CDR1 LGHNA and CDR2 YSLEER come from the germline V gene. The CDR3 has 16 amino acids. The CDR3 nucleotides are TGCGCCAGCAGCCAGGAGGCCGGGACAGACCCCTACGAGCAGTACTTC. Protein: CASSQEAGTDPYEQYF.

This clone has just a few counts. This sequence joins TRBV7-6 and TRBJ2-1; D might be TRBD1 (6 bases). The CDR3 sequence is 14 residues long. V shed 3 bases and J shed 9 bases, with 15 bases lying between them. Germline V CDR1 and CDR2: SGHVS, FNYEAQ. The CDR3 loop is CASSLGSGVGEQFF. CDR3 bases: TGTGCCAGCAGCTTGGGGTCAGGGGTTGGTGAGCAGTTCTTC.

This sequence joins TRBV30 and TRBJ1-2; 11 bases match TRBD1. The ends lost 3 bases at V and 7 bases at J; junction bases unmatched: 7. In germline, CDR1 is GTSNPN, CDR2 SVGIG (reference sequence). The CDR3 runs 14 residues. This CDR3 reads CAWSPGTGGSGYTF. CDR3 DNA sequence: TGTGCCTGGAGCCCAGGGACAGGGGGTAGTGGCTACACCTTC.

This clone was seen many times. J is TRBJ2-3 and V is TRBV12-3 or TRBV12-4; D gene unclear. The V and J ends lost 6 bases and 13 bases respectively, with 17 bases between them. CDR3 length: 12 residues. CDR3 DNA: TGTGCCAGCAGCACCGACTCATCCGTCGAGTATTTT. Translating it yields CASSTDSSVEYF.

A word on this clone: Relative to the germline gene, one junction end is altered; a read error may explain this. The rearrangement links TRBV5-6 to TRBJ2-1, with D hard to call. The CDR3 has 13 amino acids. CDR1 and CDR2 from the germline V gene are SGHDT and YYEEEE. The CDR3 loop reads CASSSARYNEHFF. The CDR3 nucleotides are TGTGCCAGCAGCTCAGCGAGGTACAATGAGCATTTCTTC. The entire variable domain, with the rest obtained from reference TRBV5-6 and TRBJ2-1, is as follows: DAGVTQSPTHLIKTRGQQVTLRCSPKSGHDTVSWYQQALGQGPQFIFQYYEEEERQRGNFPDRFSGHQFPNYSSELNVNALLLGDSALYLCASSSARYNEHFFGPGTRLTVL.

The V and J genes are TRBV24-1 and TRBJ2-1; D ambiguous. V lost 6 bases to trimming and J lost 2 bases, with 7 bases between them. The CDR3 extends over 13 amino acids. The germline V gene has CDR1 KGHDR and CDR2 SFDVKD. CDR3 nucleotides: TGTGCCACCAGTCCGGAACCCTACAATGAGCAGTTCTTC. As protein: CATSPEPYNEQFF.

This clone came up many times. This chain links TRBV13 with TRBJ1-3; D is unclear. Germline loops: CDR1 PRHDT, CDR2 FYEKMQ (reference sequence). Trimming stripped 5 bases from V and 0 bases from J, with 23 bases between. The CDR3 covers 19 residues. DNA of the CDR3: TGTGCCAGCAGCCTTATGGGAGGCCTTTGGACGGGCTCTGGAAACACCATATATTTT. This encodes CASSLMGGLWTGSGNTIYF.

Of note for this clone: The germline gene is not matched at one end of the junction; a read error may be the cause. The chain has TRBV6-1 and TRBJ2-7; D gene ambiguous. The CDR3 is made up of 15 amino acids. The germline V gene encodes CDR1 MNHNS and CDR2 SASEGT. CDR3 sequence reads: CASSEASAEPYEHYF. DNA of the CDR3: TGTGCCAGCAGTGAAGCTTCGGCCGAGCCCTACGAGCATTACTTC.

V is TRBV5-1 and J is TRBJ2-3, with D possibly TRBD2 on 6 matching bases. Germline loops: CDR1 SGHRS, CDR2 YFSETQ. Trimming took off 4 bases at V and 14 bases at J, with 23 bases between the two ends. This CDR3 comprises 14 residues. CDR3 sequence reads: CASSPQGGDSPPYF. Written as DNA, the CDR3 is TGCGCCAGCAGCCCCCAGGGTGGGGACTCGCCCCCGTATTTT.

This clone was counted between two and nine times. CDR3 DNA: TGTGCCAGCAGCTTCGGGTCCGGGGAGCTGTTTTTT. It yields the protein CASSFGSGELFF. This chain uses TRBV7-3 with TRBJ2-2; D call uncertain. V lost 3 bases and J 6 bases, leaving 5 bases between the germline ends. Germline V gives CDR1 SGHTA, CDR2 FQGTGA. CDR3 length: 12 residues.

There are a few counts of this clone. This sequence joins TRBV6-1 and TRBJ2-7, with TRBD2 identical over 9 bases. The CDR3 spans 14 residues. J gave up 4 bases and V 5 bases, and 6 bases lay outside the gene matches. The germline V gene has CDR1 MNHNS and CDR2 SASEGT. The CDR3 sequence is CASSLAGSGYEQYF. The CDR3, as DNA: TGTGCCAGCAGTCTAGCGGGGTCCGGTTACGAGCAGTACTTC.

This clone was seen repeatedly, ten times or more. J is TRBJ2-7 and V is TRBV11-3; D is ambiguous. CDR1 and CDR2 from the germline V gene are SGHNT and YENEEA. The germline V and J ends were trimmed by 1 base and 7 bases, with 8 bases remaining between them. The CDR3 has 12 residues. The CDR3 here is CASSLGEGEQYF. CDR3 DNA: TGTGCCAGCAGCTTAGGGGAAGGGGAGCAGTACTTC.